One sample yielded the 17 T cell receptor beta chains listed below, sequenced in a study of regulatory T cells in long-lasting Graves disease. Time point indicated: newly diagnosed GD, antithyroid drugs for less than 3 months. Researchers made the TCR library from RNA that was extracted from PBMCs. Assembly of TCR beta libraries relied on iRepertoire HTBI primers together with Arm-PCR of CDR3 regions. TCRdb re-called the multiplex PCR reads through MiXCR, storing one row per CDR3 protein. This table holds more than 450,000 distinct CDR3 sequences, roughly 15% found once. This sample was also put to use in a study of T cells in Graves' hyperthyroidism and ophthalmopathy.

The specimen was peripheral blood mononuclear cells (PBMCs), collected at new diagnosis, from a patient treated with antithyroid drugs. The source of these receptors is a man aged 35-49 years with Graves disease.

V usage is TRBV28 and J usage is TRBJ1-1, with D uncertain. The CDR3 covers 12 residues. V was clipped by 2 bases and J by 8 bases, with 9 bases between them. CDR1 is MDHEN and CDR2 is SYDVKM in the germline V gene. CDR3 sequence reads: CASSLITGEAFF. DNA for the CDR3: TGTGCCAGCAGTTTAATAACGGGAGAAGCTTTCTTT.

Concerning this clonotype itself: This may be a read error, as it is one base from a much larger clone. The genes are TRBV18 and TRBJ1-4; D gene unclear. Germline values: CDR1 KGHSH, CDR2 LQKENI. This CDR3 contains 15 residues. The CDR3 DNA sequence: TGTGCCAGCTCACCCCCGAGCCGGGAACGGGAAAGACTGTTTTTT. This sequence encodes CASSPPSRERERLFF. Complete variable domain (other parts from reference TRBV18 and TRBJ1-4): NAGVMQNPRHLVRRRGQEARLRCSPMKGHSHVYWYRQLPEEGLKFMVYLQKENIIDESGMPKERFSAEFPKEGPSILRIQQVVRGDSAAYFCASSPPSRERERLFFGSGTQLSVL.

This clonotype was counted a single time. This sequence joins TRBV9 and TRBJ1-4; D remains ambiguous. CDR3 length: 16 amino acids. The germline CDR1 and CDR2 sequences are SGDLS and YYNGEE. V lost 2 bases, J lost 0 bases, and 11 bases lay in between. Here the CDR3 DNA reads TGTGCCAGCAGCGTGAGTGCGGCACCAACTAATGAAAAACTGTTTTTT. Protein: CASSVSAAPTNEKLFF. The full variable domain, rest sourced from reference TRBV9 and TRBJ1-4, is DSGVTQTPKHLITATGQRVTLRCSPRSGDLSVYWYQQSLDQGLQFLIQYYNGEERAKGNILERFSAQQFPDLHSELNLSSLELGDSALYFCASSVSAAPTNEKLFFGSGTQLSVL.

The chain combines TRBV28 with TRBJ1-3; tentatively, D is TRBD1 (5 bases). The V gene lost 10 bases and the J gene lost 3 bases, with 16 bases spanning the gap. CDR1 is MDHEN and CDR2 is SYDVKM in the germline V gene. This CDR3 is 14 amino acids long. Here the CDR3 reads CAIRAGAYGNTIYF. CDR3 in DNA: TGTGCCATCAGAGCCGGGGCCTATGGAAACACCATATATTTT.

The sample holds many counts of this clonotype. V is TRBV5-1 and J is TRBJ1-5, with TRBD1 identical over 8 bases. Germline lookup yields CDR1 SGHRS and CDR2 YFSETQ. The CDR3 has 14 amino acids. V trimming: 0 bases; J trimming: 5 bases; junction bases outside the gene matches: 1. The CDR3, as DNA: TGCGCCAGCAGCTTGGAGACAGGGGATCAGCCCCAGCATTTT. The encoded protein is CASSLETGDQPQHF.

This clonotype was detected ten times or more. The chain couples TRBV2 to TRBJ2-1; possibly TRBD1 for D (5 bases). V was trimmed by 6 bases and J by 1 base, leaving 10 bases between them. CDR3 length: 14 amino acids. In germline, CDR1 is SNHLY, CDR2 FYNNEI. Here the CDR3 DNA reads TGTGCCAGCAGGACAGACCCTTCCTACAATGAGCAGTTCTTC. This encodes CASRTDPSYNEQFF.

In its sample, this clonotype was seen a few times. The V and J genes are TRBV20-1 and TRBJ2-3; 12 bases are shared with TRBD2. This CDR3 has 15 amino acids. The V gene end was trimmed by 6 bases and the J gene end by 1 base; junction bases not matched to a gene: 5. The germline V gene encodes CDR1 DFQATT and CDR2 SNEGSKA (reference sequence). For the CDR3, the DNA is TGCAGTGCCCGGACTAGCGGGATCGGCACAGATACGCAGTATTTT. Translation: CSARTSGIGTDTQYF.

This clonotype showed up just a few times. V usage is TRBV6-5 and J usage is TRBJ1-2; D gene uncertain. CDR3 size: 14 residues. Looked up from germline, CDR1 is MNHEY and CDR2 is SVGAGI. The germline V and J ends were trimmed by 4 bases and 7 bases, with 16 bases remaining between them. The chain's CDR3 is CASSWAGSEGGYTF. DNA for the CDR3: TGTGCCAGCAGTTGGGCAGGTTCCGAAGGTGGCTACACCTTC.

To note about this clonotype: This may be a read error: a much more frequent sequence differs by one nucleotide. The V gene is TRBV6-1, the J gene TRBJ2-5, with 7 bases identical to TRBD1. Germline trimming cut 6 bases from V and 2 bases from J; bases unmatched to any gene: 6. Per germline, CDR1 MNHNS and CDR2 SASEGT. The CDR3 totals 14 residues. CDR3 DNA sequence: TGTGCCAGCAGGGACCGGGACAGACAAGAGACCCAGTACTTC. Residues: CASRDRDRQETQYF.

The V and J genes are TRBV20-1 and TRBJ2-6; 7 bases match TRBD2. This CDR3 spans 15 amino acids. J was trimmed by 0 bases and V by 8 bases; bases with no gene match: 7. Germline CDR1 DFQATT, CDR2 SNEGSKA (reference sequence). CDR3 nucleotide sequence: TGCAGTTCTGTGGCGGGAGTCTCTGGGGCCAACGTCCTGACTTTC. This translates into CSSVAGVSGANVLTF.

With regard to this clonotype: This could be a read error, since a much larger clone is one nucleotide away. The chain joins TRBV7-3 to TRBJ2-1, with 7 bases aligning to TRBD2. The germline CDR1 and CDR2 sequences are SGHTA and FQGTGA. CDR3 length: 15 amino acids. CDR3 protein: CTSSSSPGGYNEQFF. The CDR3 bases are TGTACCAGCAGCTCATCCCCGGGGGGATACAATGAGCAGTTCTTC.

This clonotype was counted ten times or more. The chain couples TRBV29-1 to TRBJ2-4; 15 bases agree with TRBD2. This CDR3 comprises 20 residues. Trimming removed 0 bases from V and 7 bases from J; junction bases left unmatched: 16. Germline CDR1 and CDR2: SQVTM and ANQGSEA. CDR3 DNA sequence: TGCAGCGTTGAAGACATGACTACCTCCGGACTAGCGGGAGGGTTTAACATTCAGTACTTC. It specifies CSVEDMTTSGLAGGFNIQYF.

This clonotype was seen repeatedly, ten times or more. The chain's CDR3 is CASSVGGSGVYNEQFF. CDR3 nucleotide sequence: TGTGCCAGCAGCGTAGGCGGCAGCGGGGTATACAATGAGCAGTTCTTC. The J gene is TRBJ2-1, the V gene TRBV9; the match to TRBD2 covers 7 bases. Losses at the gene ends were 0 bases for V and 4 bases for J; bases not matched to a gene: 7. There are 16 residues in the CDR3. Looked up from germline, CDR1 is SGDLS and CDR2 is YYNGEE.

This clonotype has just a few counts. The gene calls are TRBV20-1 and TRBJ2-3; 8 nucleotides agree with TRBD2. This CDR3 has 15 amino acids. V lost 4 bases to trimming and J lost 2 bases; unmatched junction nucleotides: 8. Germline-derived CDR1 and CDR2 are DFQATT and SNEGSKA (reference sequence). CDR3 protein: CSAMGTSGITDTQYF. The CDR3 DNA is TGCAGTGCTATGGGAACTAGCGGAATCACAGATACGCAGTATTTT.

This clonotype was observed a handful of times. The chain joins TRBV29-1 to TRBJ2-7; 8 bases agree with TRBD1. V lost 8 bases and J lost 4; bases outside the gene matches: 7. The germline V gene has CDR1 SQVTM and CDR2 ANQGSEA. The CDR3 spans 12 residues. In nucleotides, the CDR3 is TGCAGCTTCTCAGGGGGCTGGTACGAGCAGTACTTC. Translated: CSFSGGWYEQYF.

This chain uses TRBV7-2 with TRBJ2-7; 10 bases are shared with TRBD1. Germline V CDR1 and CDR2: SGHTA, FQGNSA. V lost 3 bases, J lost 5 bases, and 10 bases stayed unmatched. This CDR3 contains 16 residues. The CDR3 here is CASSLAGTGVKNEQYF. The CDR3 bases are TGTGCCAGCAGCTTGGCCGGGACAGGGGTTAAAAACGAGCAGTACTTC.

This clonotype came up a few times. The chain combines TRBV19 with TRBJ2-7; D is possibly TRBD1 or TRBD2 (5 bases each). CDR3 length: 14 residues. With 5 bases removed from V and 2 bases from J, the gap between germline ends came to 13 bases. Germline values: CDR1 LNHDA, CDR2 SQIVND (reference sequence). Here the CDR3 reads CASSGGDDPYEQYF. The CDR3, as DNA: TGTGCCAGTAGTGGTGGGGACGACCCCTACGAGCAGTACTTC.